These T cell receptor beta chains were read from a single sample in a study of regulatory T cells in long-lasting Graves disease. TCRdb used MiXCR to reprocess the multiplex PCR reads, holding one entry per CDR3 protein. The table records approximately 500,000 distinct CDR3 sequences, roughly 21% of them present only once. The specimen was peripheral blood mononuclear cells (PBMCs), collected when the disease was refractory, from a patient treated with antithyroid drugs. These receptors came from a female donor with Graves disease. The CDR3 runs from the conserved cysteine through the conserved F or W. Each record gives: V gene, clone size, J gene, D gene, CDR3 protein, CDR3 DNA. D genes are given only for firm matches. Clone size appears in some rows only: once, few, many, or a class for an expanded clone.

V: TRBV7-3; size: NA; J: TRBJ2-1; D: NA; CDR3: CASSPGVYNEQFF; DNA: TGTGCCAGCAGCCCCGGAGTTTACAATGAGCAGTTCTTC
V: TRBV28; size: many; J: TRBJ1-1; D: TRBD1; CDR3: CASTDRGTEAFF; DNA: TGTGCCAGCACCGACAGGGGCACTGAAGCTTTCTTT
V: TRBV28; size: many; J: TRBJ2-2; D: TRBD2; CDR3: CASSEGLAGPGTGELFF; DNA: TGTGCCAGCAGCGAGGGACTAGCGGGGCCGGGCACCGGGGAGCTGTTTTTT
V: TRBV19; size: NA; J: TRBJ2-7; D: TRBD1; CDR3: CASSIGSDRLPYEQYF; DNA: TGTGCCAGTAGTATTGGTTCGGACAGGTTACCCTACGAGCAGTACTTC
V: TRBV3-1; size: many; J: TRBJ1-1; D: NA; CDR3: CASSQEWGATEAFF; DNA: TGTGCCAGCAGCCAAGAATGGGGGGCCACTGAAGCTTTCTTT
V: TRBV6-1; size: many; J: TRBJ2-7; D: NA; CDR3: CASIVTGSRYEQYF; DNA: TGTGCCAGCATAGTCACGGGCTCTCGCTACGAGCAGTACTTC
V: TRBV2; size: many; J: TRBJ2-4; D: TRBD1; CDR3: CASRDGQGIAKNIQYF; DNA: TGTGCCAGCAGGGATGGACAGGGGATAGCCAAAAACATTCAGTACTTC
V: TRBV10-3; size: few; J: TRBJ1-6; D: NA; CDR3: CAISPGTYNSPLHF; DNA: TGTGCCATCAGCCCCGGGACTTATAATTCACCCCTCCACTTT
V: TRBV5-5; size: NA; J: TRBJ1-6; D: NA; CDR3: CASSLLLAANSPLHF; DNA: TGTGCCAGCAGCTTACTACTGGCAGCTAATTCACCCCTCCACTTT
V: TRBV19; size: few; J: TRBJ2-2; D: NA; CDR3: CASTVNAGTKRDTGELFF; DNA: TGTGCCAGTACCGTTAACGCCGGGACCAAAAGAGACACCGGGGAGCTGTTTTTT
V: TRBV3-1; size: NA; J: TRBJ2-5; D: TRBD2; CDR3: CASSRREAGVRGTQYF; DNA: TGTGCCAGCAGCCGCCGGGAAGCGGGGGTCCGAGGGACCCAGTACTTC
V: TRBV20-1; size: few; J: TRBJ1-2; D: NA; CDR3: CSVPPGATRRGYTF; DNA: TGCAGTGTTCCCCCTGGGGCCACGCGGAGAGGCTACACCTTC
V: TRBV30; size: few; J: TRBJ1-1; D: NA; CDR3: CAWSKAANTEAFF; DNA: TGTGCCTGGAGTAAGGCAGCGAACACTGAAGCTTTCTTT
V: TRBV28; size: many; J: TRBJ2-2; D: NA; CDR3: CASGEDTGELFF; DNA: TGTGCCAGCGGGGAGGACACCGGGGAGCTGTTTTTT
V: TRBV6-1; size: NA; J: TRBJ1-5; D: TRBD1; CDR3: CASRILTGGRNQPQHF; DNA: TGTGCCAGCAGGATCCTGACAGGGGGACGCAATCAGCCCCAGCATTTT
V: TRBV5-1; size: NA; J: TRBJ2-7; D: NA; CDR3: CASSLTGLSSYEQYF; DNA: TGCGCCAGCAGCCTGACAGGTTTAAGCTCCTACGAGCAGTACTTC
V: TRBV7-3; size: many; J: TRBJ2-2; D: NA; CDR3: CASSSTGLNTGELFF; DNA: TGTGCCAGCAGCTCGACGGGCCTTAACACCGGGGAGCTGTTTTTT
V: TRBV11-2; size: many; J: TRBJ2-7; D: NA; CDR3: CASSPQAGLPYEQYF; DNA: TGTGCCAGCAGCCCGCAGGCGGGGTTACCCTACGAGCAGTACTTC
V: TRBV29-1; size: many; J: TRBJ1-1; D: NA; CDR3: CSVGRMNTEAFF; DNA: TGCAGCGTTGGACGGATGAACACTGAAGCTTTCTTT
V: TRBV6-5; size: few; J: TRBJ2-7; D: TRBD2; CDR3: CASSYGTSAYEQYF; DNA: TGTGCCAGCAGTTACGGGACTAGCGCCTACGAGCAGTACTTC
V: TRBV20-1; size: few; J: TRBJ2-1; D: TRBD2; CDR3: CSAPSGSGYNEQFF; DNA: TGCAGTGCCCCTAGCGGGAGCGGCTACAATGAGCAGTTCTTC
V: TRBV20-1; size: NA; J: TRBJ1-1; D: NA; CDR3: CSTKRQDTEAFF; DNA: TGCAGTACTAAACGACAGGACACTGAAGCTTTCTTT
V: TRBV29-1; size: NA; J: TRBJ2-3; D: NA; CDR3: CSVEEVEGPTDTQYF; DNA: TGCAGCGTTGAAGAGGTGGAAGGACCCACAGATACGCAGTATTTT
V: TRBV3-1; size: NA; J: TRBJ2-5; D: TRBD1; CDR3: CASSLWTGEQETQYF; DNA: TGTGCCAGCAGCCTATGGACAGGGGAACAAGAGACCCAGTACTTC
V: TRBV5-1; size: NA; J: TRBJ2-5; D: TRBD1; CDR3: CASSLVGQQQETQYF; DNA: TGCGCCAGCAGCTTGGTGGGACAGCAACAAGAGACCCAGTACTTC
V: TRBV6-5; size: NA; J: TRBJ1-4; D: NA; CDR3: CASSYGGSIGANEKLFF; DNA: TGTGCCAGCAGTTACGGAGGCTCCATTGGGGCTAATGAAAAACTGTTTTTT
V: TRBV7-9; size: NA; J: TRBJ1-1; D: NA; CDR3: CASSPPEVLGVGRTEAFF; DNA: TGTGCCAGCAGCCCCCCCGAAGTCCTAGGGGTAGGGCGGACTGAAGCTTTCTTT
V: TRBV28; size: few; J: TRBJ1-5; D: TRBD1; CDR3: CASRTPGTGFGIQPQHF; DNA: TGTGCCAGCAGAACTCCCGGGACAGGGTTCGGGATACAGCCCCAGCATTTT
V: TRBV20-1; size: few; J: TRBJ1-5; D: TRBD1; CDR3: CSAIQQGAGQPQHF; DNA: TGCAGTGCTATCCAACAGGGGGCGGGCCAGCCCCAGCATTTT
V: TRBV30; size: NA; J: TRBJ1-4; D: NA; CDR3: CAWSGASSDNEKLFF; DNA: TGTGCCTGGAGTGGGGCCTCCTCGGATAATGAAAAACTGTTTTTT
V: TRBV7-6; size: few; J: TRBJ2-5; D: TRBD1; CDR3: CASSLATGGSETQYF; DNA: TGTGCCAGCAGCTTAGCAACAGGGGGCTCTGAGACCCAGTACTTC